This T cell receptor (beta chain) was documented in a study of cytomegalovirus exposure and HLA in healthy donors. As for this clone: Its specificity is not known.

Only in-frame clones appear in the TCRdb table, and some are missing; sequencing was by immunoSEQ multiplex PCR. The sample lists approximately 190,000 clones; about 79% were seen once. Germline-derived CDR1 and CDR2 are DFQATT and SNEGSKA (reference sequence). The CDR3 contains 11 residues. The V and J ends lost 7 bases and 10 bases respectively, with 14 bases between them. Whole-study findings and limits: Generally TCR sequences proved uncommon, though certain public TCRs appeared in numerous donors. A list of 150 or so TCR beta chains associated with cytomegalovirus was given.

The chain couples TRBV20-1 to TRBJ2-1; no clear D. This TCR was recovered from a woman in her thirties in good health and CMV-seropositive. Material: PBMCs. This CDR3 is CSGSDRMEQFF. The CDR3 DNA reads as TGCAGTGGCAGCGACCGCATGGAGCAGTTCTTC.